This record looks at one T cell receptor beta chain sequence and its context. Its antigen remains unknown. This sample stems from a study of CXCR3-negative and CXCR3-positive naive CD8 T cells. Study-wide findings and caveats: CXCR3-positive naive cells had TRB CDR3s that were more hydrophobic than CXCR3-negative naive cells had. Naive CXCR3-positive and CXCR3-negative cells shared TRBV-TRBJ usage; memory cells diverged. After cryopreservation, CXCR3 expression dropped partially; most assays used fresh PBMCs.

All TRB cDNA libraries came from 5' RACE performed with UMI labels. From its re-call of the 5' RACE reads, TCRdb lists each CDR3 protein once, without DNA. The specimen's table records over 95,000 distinct CDR3 sequences. What was sequenced was naive CXCR3+ CD8+ T cells from blood. Sample subset: CD45RO-CCR7+CD27+CD95- naive CD8+ T cells expressing CXCR3 (TNR3+). The sequence came from a human donor in good health. Some clones in this sample may be carry-over from other donors' samples.

The CDR3 loop is CASSHRGSTGELFF. The genes are TRBV5-6 and TRBJ2-2; TCRdb gives TRBD1 as the D gene, but with no DNA this cannot be confirmed. This CDR3 is 14 amino acids long. Looked up from germline, CDR1 is SGHDT and CDR2 is YYEEEE. Full variable domain (remainder filled in from reference TRBV5-6 and TRBJ2-2): DAGVTQSPTHLIKTRGQQVTLRCSPKSGHDTVSWYQQALGQGPQFIFQYYEEEERQRGNFPDRFSGHQFPNYSSELNVNALLLGDSALYLCASSHRGSTGELFFGEGSRLTVL.